The sequence of this T cell receptor (beta chain) was determined in a study of T cell responses to AZD1222 COVID-19 vaccine (dated by TCRdb to 2020 to 2023). Context from the whole study: AZD1222 recipients with second doses at about 4 weeks or about 12 weeks were pooled, because spike-specific TCR depth and breadth did not differ between schedules. Trial participants were enrolled by age into subgroups of 18-55, 56-69 and 70-plus years, and roughly 150, 30 and 60 TCR-sequenced participants, respectively, were included in these subgroups. TCR sequencing was performed for about 250 trial participants, of whom some 200 were given two doses of AZD1222 and 26 were given two doses of MenACWY control vaccine.

This clone is a singleton in its sample. Its antigen has not been determined. No quality values exist for individual bases; no much larger clone is one base distant. Here is what the overall study found, with its caveats: Because no day 14 peak-response samples were available, the repertoires could be characterized only after the peak T cell response. Reportedly, close to half of the unique spike-specific TCRs recognized epitopes lying outside the regions that are mutated in the B.1.351 and B.1.1.7 variants. Spike-specific TCR breadth and depth rose significantly after two AZD1222 doses compared with day 0 and with MenACWY recipients. The 56-69-year group was small, and its depth increase did not reach significance, likely because of low power. The vaccine-associated CD4 TCRs covered the entire spike protein, and the dominant responses fell in regions 160-218 and 743-854. Conclusions about previously exposed vaccinees were limited because only a handful of AZD1222 recipients were SARS-CoV-2 seropositive at baseline. Participants were mostly white British, with more females than males. The authors suggested clonal diversity may have been underestimated.

The CDR3 holds 15 amino acids from the cysteine to the phenylalanine. Only the CDR3 region is kept as DNA, spanning 45 bases read in frame from base 1. Compared with germline, V lacks 3 bases and J lacks 5 bases; bases without a gene match: 8. CDR1 SGDLS and CDR2 YYNGEE are derived from the germline V gene. In the paper's terms, the time point label means: baseline before first vaccination. Vaccinee samples were obtained from the UK trials COV001 and COV002, which included a single-blind randomized controlled phase 2/3 trial of AZD1222 (ChAdOx1 nCoV-19) in healthy adults. For TCRbeta chain sequencing, PBMC samples were collected from trial participants at day 0 and at day 28 after the second dose. The CDR3 regions of human TCRbeta chains were analyzed by immunosequencing. Regarding the original processing steps: TCRs in the repertoires were compared against a reference library of SARS-CoV-2-specific TCRs that had been generated with the MIRA antigen-specificity platform. Breadth was defined as the fraction of unique TCRs that were SARS-CoV-2-associated. Depth was defined as the fraction of total T cells that were SARS-CoV-2-associated. Using the MIRA data, each spike-specific TCR was assigned both to the spike region to which the TCR was reactive and to a CD4 or CD8 class. Log10-transformed breadth and depth values were compared by one-way ANOVA with Sidak's multiple comparisons tests. The clones in this table, taken by TCRdb from immuneACCESS, are in-frame only. Not every clone is retained; where verified, under half of the shortfall comes from an unresolved V gene, and the cause of the rest is unknown. V, J and clone size were drawn from that table, and D and trimming were deduced from the DNA. This sample holds around 94,000 clones; about 88% were observed only once. Of the sample, about an eighth falls within the top ten clones.

The sample in question was peripheral blood, obtained on day 0 of AZD1222 vaccination. The TCR comes from an adult in good health. This sequence uses TRBV9 and TRBJ1-5, with 7 bases in between that match TRBD1. The CDR3 reads CASSEEGQSYQPQHF. The DNA reads as follows: TGTGCCAGCAGCGAGGAGGGACAGAGCTATCAGCCCCAGCATTTT.